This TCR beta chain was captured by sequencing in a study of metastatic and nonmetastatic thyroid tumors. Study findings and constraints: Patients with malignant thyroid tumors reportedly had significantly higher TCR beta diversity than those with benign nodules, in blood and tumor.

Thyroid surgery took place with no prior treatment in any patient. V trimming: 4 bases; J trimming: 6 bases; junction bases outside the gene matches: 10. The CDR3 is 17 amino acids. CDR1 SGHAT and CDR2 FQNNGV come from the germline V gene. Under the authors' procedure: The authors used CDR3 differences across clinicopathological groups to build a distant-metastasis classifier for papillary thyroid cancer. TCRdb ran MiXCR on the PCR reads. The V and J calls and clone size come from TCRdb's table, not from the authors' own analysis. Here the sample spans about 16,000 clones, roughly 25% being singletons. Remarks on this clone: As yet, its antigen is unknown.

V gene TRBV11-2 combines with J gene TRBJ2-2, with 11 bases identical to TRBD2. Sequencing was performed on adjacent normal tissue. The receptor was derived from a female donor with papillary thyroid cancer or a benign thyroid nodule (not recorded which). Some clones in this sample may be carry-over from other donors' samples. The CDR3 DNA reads TGTGCCAGCAGCTCCTATAGCGGGAGGGCCGGGTCCGGGGAGCTGTTTTTT. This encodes CASSSYSGRAGSGELFF.